This passage covers 7 T cell receptor beta chains from one sample sequenced in a study of blood T cell repertoires in COVID-19. Some clones are missing from TCRdb's copy, which holds only in-frame ones; the method was immunoSEQ multiplex PCR. Altogether 310,000 or so clones are present, 87% being singletons, with the ten largest covering approximately 5%. Sequencing used PBMCs or T cells enriched from blood (not recorded which). Receptor source: a woman between 25 and 40 years old who had recovered from COVID-19.

V and J are TRBV7-9 and TRBJ1-4; perhaps TRBD1 as D (5 bases). Germline loops: CDR1 SEHNR, CDR2 FQNEAQ (reference sequence). Trimming stripped 1 base from V and 0 bases from J, with 9 bases between. There are 16 residues in the CDR3. In nucleotides, the CDR3 is TGTGCCAGCAGCTTAGGACAGCCCTCAACTAATGAAAAACTGTTTTTT. This encodes CASSLGQPSTNEKLFF.

The chain carries TRBV6-5 and TRBJ1-2; D not resolved. Germline CDR1 is MNHEY and CDR2 is SVGAGI. The CDR3 is 12 amino acids. Deletions cut 8 bases from V and 4 bases from J, with 11 bases between. The CDR3 here is CASGTGTYGYTF. The CDR3 DNA sequence: TGTGCCAGCGGAACGGGAACCTATGGCTACACCTTC.

V gene TRBV5-1 combines with J gene TRBJ2-1, with D possibly TRBD2 on 6 matching bases. The V gene lost 1 base and the J gene lost 5 bases, with 10 bases spanning the gap. CDR1 and CDR2 from the germline V gene are SGHRS and YFSETQ. The CDR3 length is 14 residues. For the CDR3, the DNA is TGCGCCAGCAGCTTGCGGGGGTCGAACAATGAGCAGTTCTTC. Protein sequence: CASSLRGSNNEQFF.

The chain couples TRBV29-1 to TRBJ1-1, with 10 bases lining up with TRBD1. The junction had 1 base not matched to a gene; V was cut back by 5 bases and J by 4 bases. CDR3 size: 12 residues. The V gene's germline CDR1 is SQVTM and CDR2 ANQGSEA. The CDR3 nucleotides read TGCAGCGTTCGGACAGGGGGCACTGAAGCTTTCTTT. It specifies CSVRTGGTEAFF. The complete variable domain, with remaining parts taken from reference TRBV29-1 and TRBJ1-1, reads SAVISQKPSRDICQRGTSLTIQCQVDSQVTMMFWYRQQPGQSLTLIATANQGSEATYESGFVIDKFPISRPNLTFSTLTVSNMSPEDSSIYLCSVRTGGTEAFFGQGTRLTVV.

This clone was seen only a few times. The gene calls are TRBV2 and TRBJ1-2; 8 bases are shared with TRBD1. Germline V lookup: CDR1 SNHLY, CDR2 FYNNEI. The ends lost 5 bases at V and 4 bases at J; junction bases unmatched: 6. The CDR3 loop spans 14 amino acids. This chain's CDR3 is CASSSETGVYGYTF. The CDR3 DNA reads as TGTGCCAGCAGTTCAGAGACAGGGGTCTATGGCTACACCTTC.

This clone has a single count. The V call is TRBV11-3, the J call TRBJ2-3; 8 bases are a match to TRBD1. V was pared by 4 bases and J by 2 bases, with 2 bases of the junction left unmatched. CDR1 and CDR2 (germline): SGHNT, YENEEA. The CDR3 covers 14 residues. The CDR3 spells CASSSDRATDTQYF. In nucleotides, the CDR3 is TGTGCCAGCAGCTCGGACAGGGCCACAGATACGCAGTATTTT.

The CDR3 DNA is TGTGCCAGCAGTGACATGGCGGGGGGGCAACGTGAGCAGTTCTTC. Its protein is CASSDMAGGQREQFF. This chain links TRBV6-4 with TRBJ2-1, with 9 bases matching TRBD2. V was clipped by 2 bases and J by 9 bases; unmatched bases: 8. The germline CDR1 and CDR2 sequences are MRHNA and SNTAGT. The CDR3 length is 15 residues.